The text below deals with one T cell receptor beta chain. Its target antigen remains unknown. No quality values exist for individual bases; no much larger clone is one base distant. The data stem from a study of preoperative IRX-2 immunotherapy in early breast cancer (dated by TCRdb to about 2019). Libraries were built with the immunoSEQ multiplex PCR assay. What TCRdb holds here is the immuneACCESS table cut down to in-frame rearrangements. Part of the clones is not present; checked against another copy, under half of the missing clones reflect an unresolved V gene, and the others are unexplained. For this sample there are approximately 3,500 clones; approximately 80% appear just once. Of the sample, under 6.5% falls within the top ten clones. The sample's treatment or condition label, decoded: preoperative locoregional IRX-2 cytokine immunotherapy. The samples were obtained from a phase Ib study that tested preoperative, locoregional IRX-2 cytokine immunotherapy designed to prime immune responses. Patients with early-stage breast cancer who were given IRX-2 before surgery served as donors.

The input for sequencing was tumor tissue, taken before IRX-2 immunotherapy. The sequence came from a human donor with breast cancer.

The encoded CDR3 is CASSLGTLRNTEAFF. The nucleotides are TGTGCCAGTAGTTTGGGGACACTGAGGAACACTGAAGCTTTCTTT. This chain is built from TRBV19 and TRBJ1-1, with TRBD1 as a weak D call on 6 bases. The CDR3 sequence holds 15 residues, the cysteine and phenylalanine included. The DNA shown is the 45-base CDR3, in frame from base 1. Trimming takes 5 bases from V and 1 base from J, and the germline ends sit 14 bases apart. The germline V gene (reference sequence) specifies LNHDA as CDR1 and SQIVND as CDR2.